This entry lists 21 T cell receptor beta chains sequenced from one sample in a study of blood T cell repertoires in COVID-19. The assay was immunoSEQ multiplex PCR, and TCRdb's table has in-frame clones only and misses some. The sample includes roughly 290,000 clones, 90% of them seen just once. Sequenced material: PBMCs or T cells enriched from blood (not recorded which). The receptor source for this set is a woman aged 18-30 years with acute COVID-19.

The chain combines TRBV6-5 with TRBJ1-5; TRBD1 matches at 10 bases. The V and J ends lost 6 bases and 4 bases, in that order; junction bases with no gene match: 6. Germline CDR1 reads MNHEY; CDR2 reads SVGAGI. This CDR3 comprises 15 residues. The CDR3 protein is CASSPLGQGNQPQHF. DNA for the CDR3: TGTGCCAGCAGCCCCCTGGGACAGGGGAATCAGCCCCAGCATTTT.

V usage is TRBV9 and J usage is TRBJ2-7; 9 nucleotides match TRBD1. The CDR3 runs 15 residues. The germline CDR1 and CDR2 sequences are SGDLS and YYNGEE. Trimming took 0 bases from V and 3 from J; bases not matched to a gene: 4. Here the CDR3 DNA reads TGTGCCAGCAGCGTAGCTCCGGGACAGGGCTACGAGCAGTACTTC. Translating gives CASSVAPGQGYEQYF.

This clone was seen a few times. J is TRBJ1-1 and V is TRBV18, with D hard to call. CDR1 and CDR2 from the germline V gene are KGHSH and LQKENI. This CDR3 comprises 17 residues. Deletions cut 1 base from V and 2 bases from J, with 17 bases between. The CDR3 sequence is CASSPRSSGKGNTEAFF. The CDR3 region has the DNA TGTGCCAGCTCACCACGGAGCTCGGGGAAGGGTAACACTGAAGCTTTCTTT.

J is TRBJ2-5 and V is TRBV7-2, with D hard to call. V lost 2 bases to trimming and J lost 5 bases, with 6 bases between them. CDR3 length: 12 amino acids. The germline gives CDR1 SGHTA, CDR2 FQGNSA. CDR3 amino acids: CASSLFGETQYF. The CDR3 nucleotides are TGTGCCAGCAGCTTATTCGGGGAGACCCAGTACTTC.

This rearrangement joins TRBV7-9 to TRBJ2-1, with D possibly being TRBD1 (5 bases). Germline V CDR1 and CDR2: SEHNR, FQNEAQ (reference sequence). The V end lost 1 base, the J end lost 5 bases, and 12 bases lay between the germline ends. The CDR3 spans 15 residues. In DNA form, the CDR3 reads TGTGCCAGCAGCTTAGTTTTGGCAGGGCACAATGAGCAGTTCTTC. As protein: CASSLVLAGHNEQFF.

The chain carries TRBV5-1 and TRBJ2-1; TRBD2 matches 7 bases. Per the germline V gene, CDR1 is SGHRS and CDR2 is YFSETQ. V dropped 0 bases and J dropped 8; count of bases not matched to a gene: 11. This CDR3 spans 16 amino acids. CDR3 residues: CASSLASAGAPHEQFF. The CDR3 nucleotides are TGCGCCAGCAGCTTGGCGTCTGCGGGAGCCCCTCATGAGCAGTTCTTC.

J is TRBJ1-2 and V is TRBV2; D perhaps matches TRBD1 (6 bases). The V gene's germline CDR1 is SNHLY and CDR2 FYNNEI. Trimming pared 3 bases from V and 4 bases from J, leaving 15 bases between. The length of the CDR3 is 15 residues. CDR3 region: CASSDPQGTVYGYTF. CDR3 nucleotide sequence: TGTGCCAGCAGTGACCCACAGGGTACTGTCTATGGCTACACCTTC.

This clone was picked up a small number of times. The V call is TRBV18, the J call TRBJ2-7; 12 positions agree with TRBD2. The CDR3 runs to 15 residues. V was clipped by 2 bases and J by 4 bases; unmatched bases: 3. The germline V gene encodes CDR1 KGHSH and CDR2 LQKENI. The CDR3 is CASSPSGTSGYEQYF. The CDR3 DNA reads TGTGCCAGCTCACCATCCGGGACTAGCGGGTACGAGCAGTACTTC.

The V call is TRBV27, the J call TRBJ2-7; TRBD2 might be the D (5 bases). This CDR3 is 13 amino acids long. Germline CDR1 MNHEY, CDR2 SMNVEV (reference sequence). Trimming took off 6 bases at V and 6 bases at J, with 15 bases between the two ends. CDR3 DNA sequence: TGTGCCAGCAGCACGGGGTCCAGCGTCGAGCAGTACTTC. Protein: CASSTGSSVEQYF.

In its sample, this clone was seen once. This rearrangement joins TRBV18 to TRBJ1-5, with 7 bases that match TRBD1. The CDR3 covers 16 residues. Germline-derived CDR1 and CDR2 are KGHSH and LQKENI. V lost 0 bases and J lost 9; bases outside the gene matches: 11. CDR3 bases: TGTGCCAGCTCACCACCGATGCGACAGGGCCCCAGGCCCCAGCATTTT. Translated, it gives CASSPPMRQGPRPQHF.

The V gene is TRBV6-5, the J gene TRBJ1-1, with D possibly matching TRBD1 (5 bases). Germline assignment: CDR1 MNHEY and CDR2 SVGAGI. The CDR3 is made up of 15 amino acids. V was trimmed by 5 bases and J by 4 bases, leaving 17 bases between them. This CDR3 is CASSPRLGLGTEAFF. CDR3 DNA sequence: TGTGCCAGCAGTCCACGACTGGGGCTCGGCACTGAAGCTTTCTTT.

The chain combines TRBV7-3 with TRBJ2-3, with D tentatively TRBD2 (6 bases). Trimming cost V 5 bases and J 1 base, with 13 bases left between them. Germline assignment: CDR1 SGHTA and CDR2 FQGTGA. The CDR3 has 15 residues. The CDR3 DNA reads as TGTGCCAGCAGCCGCGGGGACCGGCGCACAGATACGCAGTATTTT. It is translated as CASSRGDRRTDTQYF.

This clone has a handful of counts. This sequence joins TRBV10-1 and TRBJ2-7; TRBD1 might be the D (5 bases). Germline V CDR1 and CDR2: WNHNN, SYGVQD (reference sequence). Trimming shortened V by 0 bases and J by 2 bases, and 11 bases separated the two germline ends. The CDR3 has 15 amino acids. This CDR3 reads CASSESSRVPYEQYF. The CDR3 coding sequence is TGCGCCAGCAGTGAGTCATCCAGGGTCCCCTACGAGCAGTACTTC.

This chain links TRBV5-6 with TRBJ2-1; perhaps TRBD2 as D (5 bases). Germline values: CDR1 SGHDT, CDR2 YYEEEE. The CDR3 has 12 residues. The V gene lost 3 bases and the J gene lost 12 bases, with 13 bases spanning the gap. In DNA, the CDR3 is TGTGCCAGCAGCTGGGCCAGCGGCGGGCAGTTCTTC. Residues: CASSWASGGQFF. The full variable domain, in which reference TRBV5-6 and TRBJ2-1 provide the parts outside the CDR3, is DAGVTQSPTHLIKTRGQQVTLRCSPKSGHDTVSWYQQALGQGPQFIFQYYEEEERQRGNFPDRFSGHQFPNYSSELNVNALLLGDSALYLCASSWASGGQFFGPGTRLTVL.

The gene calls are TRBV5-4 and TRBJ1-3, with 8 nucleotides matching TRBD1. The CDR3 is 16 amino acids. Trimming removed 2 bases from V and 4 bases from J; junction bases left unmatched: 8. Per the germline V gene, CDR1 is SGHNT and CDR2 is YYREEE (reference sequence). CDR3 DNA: TGTGCCAGCAGCTTTTGGTCAGGGGGCGAAGGAAACACCATATATTTT. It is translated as CASSFWSGGEGNTIYF.

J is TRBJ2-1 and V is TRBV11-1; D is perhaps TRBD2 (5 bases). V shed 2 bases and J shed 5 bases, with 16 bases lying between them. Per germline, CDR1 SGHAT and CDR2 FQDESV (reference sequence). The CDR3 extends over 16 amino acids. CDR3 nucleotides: TGTGCCAGCAGCTTAATTCTGGCGGGCCTTAACAATGAGCAGTTCTTC. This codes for CASSLILAGLNNEQFF.

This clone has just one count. In DNA, the CDR3 is TGTGCCAGCAGCTTGACCACAGGGGGCTCCTACGAGCAGTACTTC. It specifies CASSLTTGGSYEQYF. The genes are TRBV5-6 and TRBJ2-7, with 8 bases matching TRBD1. V gave up 1 base and J gave up 0 bases; unmatched junction bases: 3. The CDR3 is 15 amino acids. From germline, CDR1 is SGHDT and CDR2 YYEEEE.

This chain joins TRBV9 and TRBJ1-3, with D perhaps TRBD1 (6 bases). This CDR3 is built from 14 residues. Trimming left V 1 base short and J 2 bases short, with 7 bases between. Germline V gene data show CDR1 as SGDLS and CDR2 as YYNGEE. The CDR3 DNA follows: TGTGCCAGCAGCGTATCAGGGGCTGGAAACACCATATATTTT. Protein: CASSVSGAGNTIYF.

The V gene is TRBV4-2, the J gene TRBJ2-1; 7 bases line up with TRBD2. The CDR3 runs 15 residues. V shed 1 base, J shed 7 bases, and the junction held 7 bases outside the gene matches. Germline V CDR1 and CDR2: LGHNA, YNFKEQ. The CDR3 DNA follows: TGTGCCAGCAGCCAAGGCCGGACTAGGGGTAATGAGCAGTTCTTC. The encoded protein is CASSQGRTRGNEQFF.

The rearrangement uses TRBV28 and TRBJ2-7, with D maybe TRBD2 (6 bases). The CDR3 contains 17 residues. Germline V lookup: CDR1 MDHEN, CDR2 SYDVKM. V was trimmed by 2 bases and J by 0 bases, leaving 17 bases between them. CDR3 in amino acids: CASSLTLIGSASYEQYF. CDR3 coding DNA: TGTGCCAGCAGTTTAACCCTTATCGGGAGCGCCTCCTACGAGCAGTACTTC.

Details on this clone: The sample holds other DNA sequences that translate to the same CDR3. DNA of the CDR3: TGTGCCAGCAGTTTAGCGGGAGGCGACAATGAGCAGTTCTTC. Residues: CASSLAGGDNEQFF. This rearrangement joins TRBV28 to TRBJ2-1; 8 bases are shared with TRBD2. Germline CDR1 reads MDHEN; CDR2 reads SYDVKM. The ends lost 2 bases at V and 5 bases at J; junction bases unmatched: 2. This CDR3 contains 14 residues.